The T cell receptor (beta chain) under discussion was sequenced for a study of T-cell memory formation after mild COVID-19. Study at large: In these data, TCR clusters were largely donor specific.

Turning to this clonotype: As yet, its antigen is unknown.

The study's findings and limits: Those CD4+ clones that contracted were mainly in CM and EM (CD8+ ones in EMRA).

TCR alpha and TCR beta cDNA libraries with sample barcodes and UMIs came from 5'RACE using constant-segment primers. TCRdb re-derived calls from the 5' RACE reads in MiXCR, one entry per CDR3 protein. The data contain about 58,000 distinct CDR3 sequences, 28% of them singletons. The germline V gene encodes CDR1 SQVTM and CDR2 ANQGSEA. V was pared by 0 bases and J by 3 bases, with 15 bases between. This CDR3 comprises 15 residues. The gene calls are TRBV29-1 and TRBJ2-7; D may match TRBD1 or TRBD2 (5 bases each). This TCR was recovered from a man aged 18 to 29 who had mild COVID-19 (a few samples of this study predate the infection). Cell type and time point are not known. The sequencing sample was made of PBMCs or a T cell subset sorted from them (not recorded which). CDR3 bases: TGCAGCGTTGAAGACCAGGCAGGGACGTTCTACGAGCAGTACTTC. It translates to CSVEDQAGTFYEQYF.